The entry below describes one TCR beta chain. A much larger clone differs by one base, so this may be a read error. The source of the sample is a study of blood T cell repertoires in COVID-19. Sequencing used immunoSEQ multiplex PCR; TCRdb keeps in-frame clones, though not all of them. The sample shows 190,000 or so clones, roughly 80% of them seen only once. The sequencing input was peripheral blood. The source of this sequence is a man over 45 who had recovered from COVID-19.

CDR3 amino acids: CASSFTYEQYF. In nucleotides, the CDR3 is TGTGCCAGCAGCTTCACCTACGAGCAGTACTTC. This sequence joins TRBV11-2 and TRBJ2-7, with unresolved D. V lost 3 bases to trimming and J lost 2 bases, with 2 bases between them. CDR3 length: 11 residues. CDR1 SGHAT and CDR2 FQNNGV come from the germline V gene.